Listed here are 30 T cell receptor beta chains from one sample, sequenced in a study of T cell repertoires in cytomegalovirus infection. Using its own MiXCR run on the reads, TCRdb lists one record per CDR3 protein. Here the sample spans about 330,000 distinct CDR3 sequences, over 7.5% being singletons. The sequencing input was PBMCs. The source of these receptors is a human donor in good health (CMV status not recorded). Some clones in this sample may be carry-over from other donors' samples.

The V call is TRBV20-1, the J call TRBJ1-1, with D tentatively TRBD1 (6 bases). Germline values: CDR1 DFQATT, CDR2 SNEGSKA (reference sequence). Between the trimmed V and J ends, which lost 6 bases and 4 bases, there was a span of 18 bases. The CDR3 sequence is 14 residues long. CDR3 in DNA: TGCAGTGCCGGGGGGGGGGCTTGGAGCACTGAAGCTTTCTTT. Translation gives CSAGGGAWSTEAFF.

This clonotype was counted many times. This chain uses TRBV2 with TRBJ1-2; 9 bases align to TRBD1. Germline assignment: CDR1 SNHLY and CDR2 FYNNEI. J gave up 8 bases and V 2 bases, and 15 bases lay outside the gene matches. This CDR3 has 17 residues. For the CDR3, the DNA is TGTGCCAGCAGTGAAAATTTGGGGACAGGGAGTGGGTACGGCTACACCTTC. It translates to CASSENLGTGSGYGYTF.

This clonotype was seen more than once but under ten times. The rearrangement uses TRBV28 and TRBJ1-6; no clear D gene. There are 13 residues in the CDR3. Germline CDR1 and CDR2: MDHEN and SYDVKM. Trimming removed 7 bases from V and 5 bases from J, with 9 bases in between. The CDR3 sequence: CASIEGNNSPLHF. CDR3 coding DNA: TGTGCCAGCATAGAAGGGAATAATTCACCCCTCCACTTT.

This clonotype has ten or more counts. The gene calls are TRBV28 and TRBJ1-2, with 7 nucleotides matching TRBD1. The CDR3 loop spans 13 amino acids. V was pared by 5 bases and J by 5 bases, with 5 bases of the junction left unmatched. Germline CDR1 is MDHEN and CDR2 is SYDVKM. The CDR3 region is CASSPDRVYGYTF. The CDR3 DNA reads TGTGCCAGCAGTCCTGACAGGGTTTATGGCTACACCTTC.

This clonotype was seen repeatedly, ten times or more. This chain links TRBV7-2 with TRBJ2-3; TRBD1 might be the D (5 bases). The V gene lost 4 bases and the J gene lost 0 bases, with 11 bases spanning the gap. The CDR3 length is 15 residues. In germline, CDR1 is SGHTA, CDR2 FQGNSA. The CDR3 is CASSYRTQSTDTQYF. As DNA, the CDR3 is TGTGCCAGCAGCTACAGGACACAGAGCACAGATACGCAGTATTTT. Using reference TRBV7-2 and TRBJ2-3 for the parts outside the CDR3, the full variable domain is GAGVSQSPSNKVTEKGKDVELRCDPISGHTALYWYRQSLGQGLEFLIYFQGNSAPDKSGLPSDRFSAERTGGSVSTLTIQRTQQEDSAVYLCASSYRTQSTDTQYFGPGTRLTVL.

The chain joins TRBV2 to TRBJ2-7; unclear D gene. The CDR3 totals 13 residues. V was shortened by 3 bases and J by 7 bases, with 13 bases between the two germline ends. CDR1 is SNHLY, CDR2 FYNNEI, per germline. CDR3: CASSEGRAGEQYF. CDR3 bases: TGTGCCAGCAGTGAGGGCAGAGCAGGAGAGCAGTACTTC.

At least ten counts were recorded for this clonotype. The chain carries TRBV5-6 and TRBJ1-2; TRBD1 aligns across 8 bases. Trimming took 3 bases from V and 14 from J; bases not matched to a gene: 9. This CDR3 has 12 residues. In germline, CDR1 is SGHDT, CDR2 YYEEEE. CDR3 coding DNA: TGTGCCAGCAGCTCCCTCGGGACAGGACGAACCTTC. Amino acids: CASSSLGTGRTF.

This clonotype has more than one count but fewer than ten. V and J are TRBV7-2 and TRBJ2-1, with TRBD1 matching over 7 bases. The CDR3 extends over 14 amino acids. J was trimmed by 9 bases and V by 4 bases; bases with no gene match: 9. Germline CDR1 SGHTA, CDR2 FQGNSA. The CDR3 region has the DNA TGTGCCAGCAGCTCTCGACAGGGACGCGGTGAGCAGTTCTTC. Translating gives CASSSRQGRGEQFF.

CDR3 loop: CASSIQTGAGNQPQHF. In DNA form, the CDR3 reads TGTGCCAGTAGTATTCAGACAGGGGCCGGGAATCAGCCCCAGCATTTT. The rearrangement uses TRBV19 and TRBJ1-5, with 8 positions matching TRBD1. Trimming at V came to 3 bases and at J to 4 bases, leaving 8 bases not matched to a gene. The length of the CDR3 is 16 residues. Per germline, CDR1 LNHDA and CDR2 SQIVND (reference sequence). The full variable domain, in which reference TRBV19 and TRBJ1-5 provide the parts outside the CDR3, is DGGITQSPKYLFRKEGQNVTLSCEQNLNHDAMYWYRQDPGQGLRLIYYSQIVNDFQKGDIAEGYSVSREKKESFPLTVTSAQKNPTAFYLCASSIQTGAGNQPQHFGDGTRLSIL.

The chain uses TRBV4-1 and TRBJ2-1, with D possibly being TRBD2 (6 bases). This CDR3 spans 16 amino acids. The V gene's germline CDR1 is MGHRA and CDR2 YSYEKL. Trimming took off 1 base at V and 6 bases at J, with 16 bases between the two ends. This chain's CDR3 is CASSQGSTSTLNEQFF. Here the CDR3 DNA reads TGCGCCAGCAGCCAAGGCTCAACTAGCACCCTCAATGAGCAGTTCTTC.

This clonotype occurred a few times. J is TRBJ1-6 and V is TRBV3-1; D is unresolved. V was clipped by 0 bases and J by 12 bases, with 12 bases between them. Germline CDR1 is LGHDT and CDR2 is YNNKEL (reference sequence). The CDR3 has 14 residues. CDR3: CASSQDGPGKPLHF. In nucleotides, the CDR3 is TGTGCCAGCAGCCAAGATGGACCGGGAAAACCCCTCCACTTT. Combining the CDR3 with reference TRBV3-1 and TRBJ1-6 gives the whole variable domain DTAVSQTPKYLVTQMGNDKSIKCEQNLGHDTMYWYKQDSKKFLKIMFSYNNKELIINETVPNRFSPKSPDKAHLNLHINSLELGDSAVYFCASSQDGPGKPLHFGNGTRLTVT.

In this sample, this clonotype turned up many times. The J gene is TRBJ2-5, the V gene TRBV7-2; 8 positions agree with TRBD2. The CDR3 contains 15 residues. The V gene's germline CDR1 is SGHTA and CDR2 FQGNSA. V dropped 1 base and J dropped 7; count of bases not matched to a gene: 8. The CDR3 protein is CASSLEAGGTRTQYF. The CDR3 DNA is TGTGCCAGCAGCTTAGAGGCGGGGGGCACAAGGACCCAGTACTTC.

This clonotype was recorded at least ten times. This chain connects TRBV7-2 to TRBJ2-4; 9 positions agree with TRBD1. V dropped 5 bases and J dropped 0; count of bases not matched to a gene: 8. The CDR3 is made up of 17 amino acids. Germline-derived CDR1 and CDR2 are SGHTA and FQGNSA. The CDR3 loop reads CASSIQTGGLAKNIQYF. CDR3 nucleotides: TGTGCCAGCAGCATTCAGACAGGGGGACTAGCCAAAAACATTCAGTACTTC.

This chain joins TRBV27 and TRBJ2-1; tentative D call: TRBD2 (6 bases). The CDR3 runs to 18 residues. Germline V gives CDR1 MNHEY, CDR2 SMNVEV (reference sequence). V was shortened by 6 bases and J by 2 bases, with 23 bases between the two germline ends. The CDR3 DNA reads TGTGCCAGCAGGAGCGACGGGAGAGGGATCCTCCCCTACAATGAGCAGTTCTTC. It codes for CASRSDGRGILPYNEQFF.

The V and J genes are TRBV4-2 and TRBJ2-3; D possibly corresponds to TRBD2 (6 bases). There are 15 residues in the CDR3. Trimming removed 6 bases at V and 2 bases at J, with 15 bases between. Germline V gene lookup returns CDR1 LGHNA and CDR2 YNFKEQ. In DNA form, the CDR3 reads TGTGCCAGCAGTCTCTCGTTAGCGGACACAGATACGCAGTATTTT. Translating it yields CASSLSLADTDTQYF.

Ten or more counts support this clonotype. The chain uses TRBV6-1 and TRBJ2-1, with a tentative D call TRBD2 (5 bases). Trimming took 3 bases from V and 8 from J, leaving 14 bases between them. Germline values: CDR1 MNHNS, CDR2 SASEGT. The CDR3 has 14 residues. The CDR3 nucleotides read TGTGCCAGCAGTGACCCCAACTCTAGCTATGAGCAGTTCTTC. Amino acid sequence: CASSDPNSSYEQFF.

This clonotype was detected ten times or more. The chain couples TRBV7-2 to TRBJ1-2; maybe TRBD1 (6 bases). The length of the CDR3 is 15 residues. CDR1 and CDR2 from the germline V gene are SGHTA and FQGNSA. The V and J ends lost 4 bases and 6 bases respectively, with 18 bases between them. The CDR3 DNA sequence: TGTGCCAGCAGCTGGGCTACAGGGCCGGTGGATGGCTACACCTTC. Protein: CASSWATGPVDGYTF.

A few counts support this clonotype. V is TRBV14 and J is TRBJ2-5; 8 nucleotides line up with TRBD2. Trimming removed 5 bases from V and 4 bases from J; junction bases left unmatched: 9. Looked up from germline, CDR1 is SGHDN and CDR2 is FVKESK. This CDR3 is built from 15 residues. CDR3 sequence reads: CASSTLRGAGETQYF. The CDR3 bases are TGTGCCAGCAGCACATTGCGGGGGGCCGGAGAGACCCAGTACTTC.

This sequence joins TRBV5-4 and TRBJ2-1; TRBD2 matches at 7 bases. The CDR3 loop spans 14 amino acids. V lost 0 bases, J lost 10 bases, and 7 bases stayed unmatched. CDR1 SGHNT and CDR2 YYREEE come from the germline V gene (reference sequence). The chain's CDR3 is CASSLDLVGGEQFF. CDR3 nucleotides: TGTGCCAGCAGCTTGGACCTGGTGGGGGGGGAGCAGTTCTTC.

In this sample, this clonotype turned up many times. V gene TRBV7-2 combines with J gene TRBJ2-5, with D perhaps TRBD2 (5 bases). V lost 2 bases, J lost 2 bases, and 12 bases lay in between. Germline values: CDR1 SGHTA, CDR2 FQGNSA. The CDR3 contains 15 residues. The CDR3 spells CASSLQGLGQETQYF. For the CDR3, the DNA is TGTGCCAGCAGCTTACAAGGACTGGGGCAAGAGACCCAGTACTTC.

This clonotype was seen only a few times. The chain has TRBV27 and TRBJ1-2; D gene ambiguous. The CDR3 extends over 13 amino acids. CDR1 and CDR2 from the germline V gene are MNHEY and SMNVEV (reference sequence). Trimming stripped 3 bases from V and 6 bases from J, with 11 bases between. CDR3: CASSFRQFNGYTF. DNA for the CDR3: TGTGCCAGCAGTTTTCGGCAGTTTAATGGCTACACCTTC.

This clonotype has a count of ten or more. The rearrangement joins TRBV7-9 to TRBJ2-5; D not resolved. Germline V gene lookup returns CDR1 SEHNR and CDR2 FQNEAQ (reference sequence). The CDR3 sequence is 12 residues long. Trimming cost V 5 bases and J 5 bases, with 9 bases left between them. The CDR3 reads CASSLPRETQYF. The DNA for the CDR3 is TGTGCCAGCAGCCTACCCAGGGAGACCCAGTACTTC.

This clonotype was counted many times. The chain couples TRBV7-2 to TRBJ2-7; D unclear. This CDR3 spans 11 amino acids. CDR1 and CDR2 from the germline V gene are SGHTA and FQGNSA. V was shortened by 1 base and J by 6 bases, with 4 bases between the two germline ends. The CDR3 protein is CASSLDREQYF. As DNA, the CDR3 is TGTGCCAGCAGCTTAGACCGCGAGCAGTACTTC.

This clonotype showed up many times. V gene TRBV7-2 combines with J gene TRBJ2-2, with 10 bases fitting TRBD2. This CDR3 contains 15 residues. V was clipped by 6 bases and J by 7 bases; unmatched bases: 8. Per the germline V gene, CDR1 is SGHTA and CDR2 is FQGNSA. The CDR3 nucleotides are TGTGCCAGCAGACAACTAGCGGGGATTGTCGGGGAGCTGTTTTTT. This gives the protein CASRQLAGIVGELFF.

The gene calls are TRBV9 and TRBJ1-1; D remains ambiguous. The CDR3 totals 15 residues. The V gene lost 0 bases and the J gene lost 0 bases, with 9 bases spanning the gap. Germline values: CDR1 SGDLS, CDR2 YYNGEE. Here the CDR3 DNA reads TGTGCCAGCAGCGTAGGGGCTGACATGAACACTGAAGCTTTCTTT. Residues: CASSVGADMNTEAFF.

This clonotype was counted a few times. This chain connects TRBV7-6 to TRBJ2-1; D may be TRBD1 (5 bases). The length of the CDR3 is 15 residues. Germline loops: CDR1 SGHVS, CDR2 FNYEAQ. Trimming took 2 bases from V and 2 from J, leaving 10 bases between them. In nucleotides, the CDR3 is TGTGCCAGCAGCTTAAGACAGAGTACCTACAATGAGCAGTTCTTC. Its translation: CASSLRQSTYNEQFF.

Regarding this clonotype: Given the absence of the conserved phenylalanine or tryptophan at the CDR3 end, a read error is likely. The genes are TRBV4-1 and TRBJ1-1, with D unclear. The germline gives CDR1 MGHRA, CDR2 YSYEKL. The CDR3 covers 16 residues. CDR3: CASSQDPGVVRTEAFL. CDR3 DNA: TGTGCCAGCAGCCAAGATCCGGGAGTGGTTCGCACTGAAGCTTTCCTT.

In its sample, this clonotype was seen a few times. The chain has TRBV29-1 and TRBJ1-2; D remains unclear. V was shortened by 4 bases and J by 8 bases, with 11 bases between the two germline ends. Germline loops: CDR1 SQVTM, CDR2 ANQGSEA. The CDR3 extends over 11 amino acids. The CDR3: CSVGGGSGYTF. Here the CDR3 DNA reads TGCAGCGTTGGCGGAGGCAGCGGCTACACCTTC.

The chain has TRBV6-8 and TRBJ1-5; no definite D call. There are 15 residues in the CDR3. The germline V gene encodes CDR1 MNHGY and CDR2 SAAAGT. V was cut by 5 bases and J by 2 bases, with 13 bases left in between. The CDR3 nucleotides read TGTGCCAGCAGTGGCCGTGGGTCTGGCAATCAGCCCCAGCATTTT. It yields the protein CASSGRGSGNQPQHF.

Ten or more counts support this clonotype. The chain couples TRBV7-2 to TRBJ2-3, with D perhaps given as TRBD1 or TRBD2 (6 bases each). Trimming cost V 1 base and J 4 bases, with 18 bases left between them. CDR1 and CDR2 (germline): SGHTA, FQGNSA. This CDR3 is built from 17 residues. The CDR3 loop reads CASSLGWGAGGSDTQYF. DNA for the CDR3: TGTGCCAGCAGCTTAGGATGGGGGGCTGGTGGATCAGATACGCAGTATTTT.